These T cell receptor beta chains were read from a single sample in a study of neurological immune-mediated disorders. TCRdb itself ran the 5' RACE reads through MiXCR, one entry per CDR3 protein. There are about 41,000 distinct CDR3 sequences in the sample; about 14% occur only once, and about 3.6% lies in the top ten. The sequencing input was CD4+ T cells from blood. The receptors come from a woman aged 55-75 years with HTLV-1-associated myelopathy (HAM/TSP). Both conserved end residues are part of each CDR3. Fields, in order: clone size, D gene, V gene, J gene, CDR3 protein, CDR3 DNA. D genes are given only for firm matches. Rows may omit the clone size; those that give it use once, few, many or a size class.

>many|NA|TRBV5-1|TRBJ1-3
CASSLGSGNTIYF
TGCGCCAGCAGCTTGGGATCTGGAAACACCATATATTTT
>once|NA|TRBV12-3/TRBV12-4|TRBJ2-1
CASNRVPPNNEQFF
TGTGCCAGCAACCGGGTCCCACCGAACAATGAGCAGTTCTTC
>many|TRBD1|TRBV7-8|TRBJ2-7
CASSFRTGWEQYF
TGTGCCAGCAGCTTTAGGACAGGGTGGGAGCAGTACTTC
>many|NA|TRBV5-6|TRBJ1-2
CASSLVALRDYGYTF
TGTGCCAGCAGCTTGGTGGCCCTACGGGACTATGGCTACACCTTC
>NA|NA|TRBV20-1|TRBJ2-7
CSASEEGGYYEQYF
TGCAGTGCTAGTGAGGAGGGGGGGTACTACGAGCAGTACTTC
>many|NA|TRBV5-1|TRBJ1-5
CASSLGGGSQPQHF
TGCGCCAGCAGTTTGGGGGGCGGGAGTCAGCCCCAGCATTTT
>once|TRBD1|TRBV7-2|TRBJ2-1
CASSAAGTGYNEQFF
TGTGCCAGCAGCGCGGCCGGGACAGGCTACAATGAGCAGTTCTTC
>many|NA|TRBV24-1|TRBJ2-2
CATSDSFAGGKNTGELFF
TGTGCCACCAGTGATAGCTTCGCGGGCGGCAAAAACACCGGGGAGCTGTTTTTT
>many|TRBD2|TRBV7-8|TRBJ2-2
CASSLFYRVGVGGGKNTGELFF
TGTGCCAGCAGCTTATTTTATCGGGTCGGTGTGGGGGGGGGAAAGAACACCGGGGAGCTGTTTTTT
>many|NA|TRBV5-1|TRBJ1-2
CASRFEAGLYGYTF
TGCGCCAGCAGATTCGAGGCAGGCCTCTATGGCTACACCTTC
>many|NA|TRBV20-1|TRBJ2-7
CSGGGRSYEQYF
TGCAGTGGTGGCGGTCGCTCCTACGAGCAGTACTTC
>many|TRBD2|TRBV20-1|TRBJ2-1
CSAPTFSGGDRNEQFF
TGCAGTGCCCCTACTTTTAGCGGGGGGGATCGAAATGAGCAGTTCTTC
>medium-sized|TRBD1|TRBV11-2|TRBJ2-7
CASSSYRGLAYEQYF
TGTGCCAGCAGCTCTTACAGGGGGCTAGCCTACGAGCAGTACTTC
>many|NA|TRBV12-3/TRBV12-4|TRBJ1-5
CASSLGAGMGPQHF
TGTGCCAGCAGTTTGGGGGCCGGGATGGGGCCCCAGCATTTT
>many|NA|TRBV18|TRBJ2-3
CASSLGGLGTDTQYF
TGTGCCAGCTCCCTCGGGGGGCTCGGGACAGATACGCAGTATTTT
>medium-sized|NA|TRBV20-1|TRBJ1-2
CSAPGGWGSGYTF
TGCAGTGCCCCAGGCGGCTGGGGTAGTGGCTACACCTTC
>many|NA|TRBV6-5|TRBJ1-2
CASLNREGYGYTF
TGTGCCAGCCTGAACAGGGAAGGCTATGGCTACACCTTC
>many|NA|TRBV6-1|TRBJ2-7
CATDPGTLTYEQYF
TGTGCCACCGACCCCGGGACGCTTACCTACGAGCAGTACTTC
>many|NA|TRBV20-1|TRBJ2-7
CSARDPFRGSSYEQYF
TGCAGTGCTAGAGATCCTTTTAGGGGCTCCTCCTACGAGCAGTACTTC
>many|NA|TRBV5-1|TRBJ1-1
CASSLLQGNTEAFF
TGCGCCAGCAGCTTACTACAGGGGAACACTGAAGCTTTCTTT
>many|TRBD2|TRBV7-3|TRBJ2-3
CASSLSSGGGTDTQYF
TGTGCCAGCAGCTTATCCAGCGGGGGCGGCACAGATACGCAGTATTTT
>many|NA|TRBV29-1|TRBJ1-2
CSVGDRTNYGYTF
TGCAGCGTTGGGGACCGAACTAACTATGGCTACACCTTC
>many|TRBD2|TRBV5-1|TRBJ2-7
CATQLGSAGGIGEQYF
TGCGCCACCCAGCTTGGGTCCGCGGGGGGCATTGGCGAGCAGTACTTC
>few|TRBD1|TRBV29-1|TRBJ1-1
CSATGGTEAFF
TGCAGCGCCACAGGGGGCACTGAAGCTTTCTTT
>many|NA|TRBV4-1|TRBJ1-5
CASSQVGRVKGQPQHF
TGCGCCAGCAGCCAAGTTGGCAGGGTTAAGGGTCAGCCCCAGCATTTT
>many|TRBD1|TRBV2|TRBJ2-7
CASSRDRSSEQYF
TGTGCCAGTAGCCGGGACAGGAGCTCCGAGCAGTACTTC
>many|NA|TRBV5-1|TRBJ2-3
CASSLEGGDTDTQYF
TGCGCCAGCAGCTTGGAAGGGGGTGACACAGATACGCAGTATTTT
>NA|NA|TRBV5-4|TRBJ1-2
CASSLDSYGYTF
TGTGCCAGCAGCCTGGACAGCTATGGCTACACCTTC
>many|TRBD2|TRBV20-1|TRBJ2-3
CSAIKRGSTDTQYF
TGCAGTGCTATAAAGCGGGGCAGCACAGATACGCAGTATTTT
>many|NA|TRBV12-3/TRBV12-4|TRBJ1-6
CASSKTDSPLHF
TGTGCCAGCAGCAAAACAGATTCACCCCTCCACTTT
>once|TRBD2|TRBV20-1|TRBJ2-2
CSAGRGGPTGELFF
TGCAGTGCTGGGCGGGGGGGACCCACCGGGGAGCTGTTTTTT
>many|NA|TRBV3-1|TRBJ2-2
CASSQAGAFTGELFF
TGTGCCAGCAGCCAAGCGGGGGCGTTCACCGGGGAGCTGTTTTTT
>many|NA|TRBV20-1|TRBJ1-2
CSAKQQGDNYGYTF
TGCAGTGCTAAACAACAGGGTGACAACTATGGCTACACCTTC
>many|TRBD2|TRBV12-3/TRBV12-4|TRBJ2-7
CASSLRSGGAVEQYF
TGTGCCAGCAGTTTGAGAAGCGGGGGGGCGGTTGAGCAGTACTTC
>many|TRBD2|TRBV20-1|TRBJ2-7
CSARARVAGSYEQYF
TGCAGTGCTAGAGCGAGGGTAGCGGGCTCCTACGAGCAGTACTTC
>many|NA|TRBV15|TRBJ2-3
CATSRDGRGDTQYF
TGTGCCACCAGCAGAGATGGGCGGGGAGATACGCAGTATTTT
>many|NA|TRBV3-1|TRBJ1-1
CASSQIPVTEAFF
TGTGCCAGCAGCCAAATCCCTGTCACTGAAGCTTTCTTT
>many|TRBD1|TRBV5-1|TRBJ2-3
CASSPQGDTDTQYF
TGCGCCAGCAGCCCACAGGGGGACACAGATACGCAGTATTTT
>many|NA|TRBV5-1|TRBJ2-3
CASSLERAGSTDTQYF
TGCGCCAGCAGCTTGGAAAGGGCGGGAAGCACAGATACGCAGTATTTT
>NA|NA|TRBV19|TRBJ2-6
CASSIRKSGANVLTF
TGTGCCAGTAGTATTAGGAAGTCTGGGGCCAACGTCCTGACTTTC
>many|NA|TRBV12-3/TRBV12-4|TRBJ1-3
CASSTNMGNTIYF
TGTGCCAGCAGCACGAACATGGGAAACACCATATATTTT
>once|TRBD2|TRBV18|TRBJ2-3
CASSPRPTSGAGVTQYF
TGTGCCAGCTCACCACGACCGACTAGCGGGGCCGGAGTGACACAGTATTTT
>many|TRBD2|TRBV30|TRBJ2-5
CACLRLAGETQYF
TGTGCCTGTTTACGACTAGCTGGAGAGACCCAGTACTTC
>few|NA|TRBV3-1|TRBJ2-2
CASSQVRNTGELFF
TGTGCCAGCAGCCAAGTCCGTAACACCGGGGAGCTGTTTTTT
>many|NA|TRBV9|TRBJ1-5
CASSVAGGRQPQHF
TGTGCCAGCAGCGTAGCCGGGGGCCGGCAGCCCCAGCATTTT
>many|NA|TRBV29-1|TRBJ1-1
CSVEDPYTEAFF
TGCAGCGTTGAAGATCCGTACACTGAAGCTTTCTTT
>once|NA|TRBV10-2|TRBJ1-2
CDSRSRHGPGGYTF
TGCGACAGCAGATCACGCCATGGTCCGGGAGGCTACACCTTC
>many|TRBD1|TRBV28|TRBJ2-6
CAILDRHRSGANVLTF
TGTGCCATCCTGGACAGGCATCGTTCTGGGGCCAACGTCCTGACTTTC
>NA|NA|TRBV4-2|TRBJ2-3
CASSPTGAITDTQYF
TGTGCCAGCAGCCCGACCGGGGCCATCACAGATACGCAGTATTTT
>NA|TRBD1|TRBV5-1|TRBJ1-1
CASSLGDRGITEAFF
TGCGCCAGCAGCTTGGGTGACAGGGGGATTACTGAAGCTTTCTTT
>many|TRBD2|TRBV12-5|TRBJ2-2
CASGVPGLAGGRGGELFF
TGTGCTAGTGGTGTTCCGGGACTAGCGGGGGGCCGGGGCGGGGAGCTGTTTTTT